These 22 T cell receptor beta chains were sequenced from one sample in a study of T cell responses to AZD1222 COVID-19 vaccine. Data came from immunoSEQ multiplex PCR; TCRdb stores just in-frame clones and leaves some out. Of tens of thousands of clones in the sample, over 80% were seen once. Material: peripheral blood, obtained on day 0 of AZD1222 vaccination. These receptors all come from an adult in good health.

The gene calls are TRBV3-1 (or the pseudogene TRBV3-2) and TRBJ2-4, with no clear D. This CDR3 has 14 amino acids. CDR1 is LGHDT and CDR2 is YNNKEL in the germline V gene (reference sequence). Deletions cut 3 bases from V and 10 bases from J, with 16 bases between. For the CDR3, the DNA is TGTGCCAGCAGCCAGGGTGGGATTTTAAATATTCAGTACTTC. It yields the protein CASSQGGILNIQYF.

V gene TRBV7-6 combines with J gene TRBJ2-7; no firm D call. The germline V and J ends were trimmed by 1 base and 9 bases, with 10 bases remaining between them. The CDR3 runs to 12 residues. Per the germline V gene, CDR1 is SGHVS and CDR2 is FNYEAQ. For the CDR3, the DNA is TGTGCCAGCAGCTTAGGGGCCTCCGGGCAGTACTTC. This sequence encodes CASSLGASGQYF.

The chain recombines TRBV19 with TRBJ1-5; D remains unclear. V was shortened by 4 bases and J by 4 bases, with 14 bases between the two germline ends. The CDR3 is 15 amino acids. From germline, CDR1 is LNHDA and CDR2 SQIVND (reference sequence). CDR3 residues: CASSNRKDWNQPQHF. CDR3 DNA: TGTGCCAGTAGTAATAGGAAGGATTGGAATCAGCCCCAGCATTTT.

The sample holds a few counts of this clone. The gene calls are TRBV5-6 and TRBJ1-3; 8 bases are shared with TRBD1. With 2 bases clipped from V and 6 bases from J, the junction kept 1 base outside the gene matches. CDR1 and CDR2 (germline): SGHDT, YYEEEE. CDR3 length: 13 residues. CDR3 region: CASSLQGVNTIYF. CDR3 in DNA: TGTGCCAGCAGCTTACAGGGGGTAAACACCATATATTTT. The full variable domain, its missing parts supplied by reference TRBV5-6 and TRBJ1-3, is DAGVTQSPTHLIKTRGQQVTLRCSPKSGHDTVSWYQQALGQGPQFIFQYYEEEERQRGNFPDRFSGHQFPNYSSELNVNALLLGDSALYLCASSLQGVNTIYFGEGSWLTVV.

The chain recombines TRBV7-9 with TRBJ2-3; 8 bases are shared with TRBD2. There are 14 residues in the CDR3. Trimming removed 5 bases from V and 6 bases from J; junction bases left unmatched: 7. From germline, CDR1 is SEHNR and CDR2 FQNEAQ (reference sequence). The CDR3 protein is CASSTGTSEDTQYF. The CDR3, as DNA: TGTGCCAGCAGCACCGGGACTAGTGAGGATACGCAGTATTTT.

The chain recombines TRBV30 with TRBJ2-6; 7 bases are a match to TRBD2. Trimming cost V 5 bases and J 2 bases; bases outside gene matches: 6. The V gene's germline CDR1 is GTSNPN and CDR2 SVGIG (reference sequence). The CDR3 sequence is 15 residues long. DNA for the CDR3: TGTGCCTGGGGGGGAGGGCTAGCTGGGGCCAACGTCCTGACTTTC. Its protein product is CAWGGGLAGANVLTF.

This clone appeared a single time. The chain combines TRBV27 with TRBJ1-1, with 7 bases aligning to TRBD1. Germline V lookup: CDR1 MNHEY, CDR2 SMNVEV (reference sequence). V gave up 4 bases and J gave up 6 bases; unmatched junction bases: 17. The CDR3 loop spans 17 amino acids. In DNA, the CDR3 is TGTGCCAGCAGTTCGCCGGAACAGGGGCCCAGAGGATCTGAAGCTTTCTTT. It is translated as CASSSPEQGPRGSEAFF.

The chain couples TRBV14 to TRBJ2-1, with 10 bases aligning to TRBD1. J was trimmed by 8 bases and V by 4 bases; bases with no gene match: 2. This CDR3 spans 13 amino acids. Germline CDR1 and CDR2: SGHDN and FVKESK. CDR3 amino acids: CASSPGTGDEQFF. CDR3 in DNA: TGTGCCAGCAGCCCCGGGACAGGGGATGAGCAGTTCTTC.

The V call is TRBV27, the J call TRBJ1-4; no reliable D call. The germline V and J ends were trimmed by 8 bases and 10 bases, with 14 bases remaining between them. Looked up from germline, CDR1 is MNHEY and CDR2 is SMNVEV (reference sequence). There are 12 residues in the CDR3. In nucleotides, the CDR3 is TGTGCCAGCGTGGACCTCGGAGGAAAACTGTTTTTT. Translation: CASVDLGGKLFF. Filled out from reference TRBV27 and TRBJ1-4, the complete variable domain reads EAQVTQNPRYLITVTGKKLTVTCSQNMNHEYMSWYRQDPGLGLRQIYYSMNVEVTDKGDVPEGYKVSRKEKRNFPLILESPSPNQTSLYFCASVDLGGKLFFGSGTQLSVL.

CDR3 residues: CASSRTTGTVLYNEQFF. DNA of the CDR3: TGTGCCAGCAGTAGAACGACCGGGACAGTCCTATACAATGAGCAGTTCTTC. The chain joins TRBV28 to TRBJ2-1; 7 bases align to TRBD1. J gave up 4 bases and V 5 bases, and 14 bases lay outside the gene matches. Germline V CDR1 and CDR2: MDHEN, SYDVKM. The CDR3 is made up of 17 amino acids.

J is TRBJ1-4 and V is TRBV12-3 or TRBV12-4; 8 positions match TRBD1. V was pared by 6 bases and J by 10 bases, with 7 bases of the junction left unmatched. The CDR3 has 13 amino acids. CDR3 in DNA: TGTGCCAGCAGGCAGGGGGCGTTGGGAAAACTGTTTTTT. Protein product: CASRQGALGKLFF.

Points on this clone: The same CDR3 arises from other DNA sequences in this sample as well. CDR3 DNA: TGTGCCTGGAGTCCGGCAGATACGCAGTATTTT. Protein product: CAWSPADTQYF. This rearrangement joins TRBV30 to TRBJ2-3; D not certain. This CDR3 is 11 amino acids long. The V gene lost 2 bases and the J gene lost 4 bases, with 4 bases spanning the gap. Germline V gives CDR1 GTSNPN, CDR2 SVGIG (reference sequence).

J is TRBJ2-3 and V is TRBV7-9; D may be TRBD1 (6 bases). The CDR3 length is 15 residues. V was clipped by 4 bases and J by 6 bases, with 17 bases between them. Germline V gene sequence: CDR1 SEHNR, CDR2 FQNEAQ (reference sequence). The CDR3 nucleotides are TGTGCCAGCAGCTACGATCAGGGGACGGGGGATACGCAGTATTTT. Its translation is CASSYDQGTGDTQYF.

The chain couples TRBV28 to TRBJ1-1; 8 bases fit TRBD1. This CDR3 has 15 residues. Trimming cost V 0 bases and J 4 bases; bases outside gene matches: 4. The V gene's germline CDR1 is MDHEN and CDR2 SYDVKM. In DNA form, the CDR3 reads TGTGCCAGCAGTTTATGGGTACAGGGGGGCACTGAAGCTTTCTTT. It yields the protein CASSLWVQGGTEAFF.

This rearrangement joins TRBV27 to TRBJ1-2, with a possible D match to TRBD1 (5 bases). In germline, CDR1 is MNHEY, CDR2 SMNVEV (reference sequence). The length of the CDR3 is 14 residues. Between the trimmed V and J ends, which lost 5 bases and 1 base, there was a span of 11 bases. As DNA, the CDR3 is TGTGCCAGCAGTCAGGGACTAAATAACTATGGCTACACCTTC. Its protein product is CASSQGLNNYGYTF.

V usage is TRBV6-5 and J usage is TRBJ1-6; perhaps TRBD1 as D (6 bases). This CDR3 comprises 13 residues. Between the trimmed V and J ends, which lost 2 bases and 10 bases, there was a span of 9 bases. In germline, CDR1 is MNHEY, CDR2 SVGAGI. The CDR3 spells CASSYMGTSPLHF. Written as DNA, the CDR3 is TGTGCCAGCAGTTACATGGGGACATCACCCCTCCACTTT.

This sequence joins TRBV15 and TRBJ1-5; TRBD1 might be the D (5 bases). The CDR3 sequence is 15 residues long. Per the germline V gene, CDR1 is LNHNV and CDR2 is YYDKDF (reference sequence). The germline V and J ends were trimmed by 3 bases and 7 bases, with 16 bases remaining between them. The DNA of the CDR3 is TGTGCCACCAGCAGCCCTCAGGGATTTGCACAGCCCCAGCATTTT. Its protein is CATSSPQGFAQPQHF.

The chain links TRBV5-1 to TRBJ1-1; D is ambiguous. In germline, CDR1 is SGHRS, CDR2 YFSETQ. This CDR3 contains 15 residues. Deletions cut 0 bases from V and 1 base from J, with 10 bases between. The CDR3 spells CASSLVGGQNTEAFF. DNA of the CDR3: TGCGCCAGCAGCTTGGTCGGCGGGCAGAACACTGAAGCTTTCTTT.

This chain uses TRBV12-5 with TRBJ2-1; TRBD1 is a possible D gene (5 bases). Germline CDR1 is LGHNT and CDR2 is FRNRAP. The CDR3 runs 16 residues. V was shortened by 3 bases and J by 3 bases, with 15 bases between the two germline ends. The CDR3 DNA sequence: TGTGCTAGTGGTTTCAATAGCAGGGATGACTACAATGAGCAGTTCTTC. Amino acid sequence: CASGFNSRDDYNEQFF. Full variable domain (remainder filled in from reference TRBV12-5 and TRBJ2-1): DARVTQTPRHKVTEMGQEVTMRCQPILGHNTVFWYRQTMMQGLELLAYFRNRAPLDDSGMPKDRFSAEMPDATLATLKIQPSEPRDSAVYFCASGFNSRDDYNEQFFGPGTRLTVL.

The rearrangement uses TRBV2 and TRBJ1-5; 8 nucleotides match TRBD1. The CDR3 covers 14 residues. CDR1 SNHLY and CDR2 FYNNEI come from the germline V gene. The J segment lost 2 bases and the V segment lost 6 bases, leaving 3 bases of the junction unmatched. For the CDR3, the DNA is TGTGCCAGCAGGTTACAGGGGGGCAATCAGCCCCAGCATTTT. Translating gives CASRLQGGNQPQHF.

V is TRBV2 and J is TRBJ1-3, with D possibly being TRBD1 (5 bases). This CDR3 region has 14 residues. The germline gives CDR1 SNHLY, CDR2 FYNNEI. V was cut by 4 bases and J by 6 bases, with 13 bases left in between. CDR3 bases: TGTGCCAGCAGTGTAGGGGCACGCGAAAACACCATATATTTT. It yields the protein CASSVGARENTIYF. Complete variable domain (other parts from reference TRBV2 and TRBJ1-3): EPEVTQTPSHQVTQMGQEVILRCVPISNHLYFYWYRQILGQKVEFLVSFYNNEISEKSEIFDDQFSVERPDGSNFTLKIRSTKLEDSAMYFCASSVGARENTIYFGEGSWLTVV.

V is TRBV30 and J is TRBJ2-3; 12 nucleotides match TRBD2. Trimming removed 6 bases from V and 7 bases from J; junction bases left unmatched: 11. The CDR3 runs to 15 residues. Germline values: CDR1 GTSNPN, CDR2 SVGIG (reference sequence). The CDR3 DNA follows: TGTGCCTGTGCGACTAGCGGGGGAACATCAAATACGCAGTATTTT. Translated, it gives CACATSGGTSNTQYF.